The 23 T cell receptor beta chains listed next were all sequenced from one sample in a study of shared clonotypes between healthy human individuals. TCRdb's copy holds only in-frame clones and misses some; the assay was immunoSEQ multiplex PCR. This table holds more than 2,000,000 clones, over 90% found once. The sequenced sample consisted of naive CD4+ T cells from PBMCs. Noted subset: CD45RA+ positively selected. The receptor set was obtained from a man in his late teens or twenties in good health. Some clones in this sample may be carry-over from other donors' samples.

This chain connects TRBV14 to TRBJ2-1, with D hard to call. V was pared by 0 bases and J by 1 base, with 10 bases between. There are 16 residues in the CDR3. Germline lookup yields CDR1 SGHDN and CDR2 FVKESK. This chain's CDR3 is CASSQEAHQSYNEQFF. The CDR3 DNA is TGTGCCAGCAGCCAAGAAGCACACCAATCCTACAATGAGCAGTTCTTC.

This clone was detected only once. The rearrangement uses TRBV5-1 and TRBJ2-1, with TRBD2 identical over 12 bases. The length of the CDR3 is 17 residues. The V and J ends lost 3 bases and 3 bases, in that order; junction bases with no gene match: 7. CDR1 and CDR2 (germline): SGHRS, YFSETQ. The CDR3 region has the DNA TGCGCCAGCAGCTCCAGACTAGCGGGAGATATCTACAATGAGCAGTTCTTC. This codes for CASSSRLAGDIYNEQFF. Looking up the rest from reference TRBV5-1 and TRBJ2-1 gives the full variable domain: KAGVTQTPRYLIKTRGQQVTLSCSPISGHRSVSWYQQTPGQGLQFLFEYFSETQRNKGNFPGRFSGRQFSNSRSEMNVSTLELGDSALYLCASSSRLAGDIYNEQFFGPGTRLTVL.

The rearrangement joins TRBV7-9 to TRBJ2-7; 7 bases line up with TRBD1. The CDR3 sequence is 15 residues long. Germline assignment: CDR1 SEHNR and CDR2 FQNEAQ (reference sequence). Trimming at V came to 1 base and at J to 6 bases, leaving 9 bases not matched to a gene. The CDR3 DNA is TGTGCCAGCAGCTTAGGGCCGGGACAGTCAAGCGAGCAGTACTTC. Its translation is CASSLGPGQSSEQYF.

The V call is TRBV19, the J call TRBJ2-7; TRBD2 matches 10 bases. The CDR3 has 15 residues. The ends lost 5 bases at V and 3 bases at J; junction bases unmatched: 7. Germline-derived CDR1 and CDR2 are LNHDA and SQIVND (reference sequence). The CDR3 nucleotides read TGTGCCAGTAGTCCCCCGAGGACTAGCGGCTACGAGCAGTACTTC. Protein product: CASSPPRTSGYEQYF. The entire variable domain, with the rest obtained from reference TRBV19 and TRBJ2-7, is as follows: DGGITQSPKYLFRKEGQNVTLSCEQNLNHDAMYWYRQDPGQGLRLIYYSQIVNDFQKGDIAEGYSVSREKKESFPLTVTSAQKNPTAFYLCASSPPRTSGYEQYFGPGTRLTVT.

This sequence joins TRBV6-7 and TRBJ2-7, with 9 bases aligning to TRBD1. TRBV6-7 is placed among ORFs of uncertain function. The CDR3 runs 18 residues. V shed 2 bases and J 5 bases; nucleotides not matched to a gene: 16. CDR3 sequence: CASSYAPPTRDRANEQYF. The CDR3 DNA reads as TGTGCCAGCAGTTACGCCCCCCCCACCCGGGACAGGGCGAACGAGCAGTACTTC.

V and J are TRBV4-3 and TRBJ2-3; 8 bases agree with TRBD2. CDR3 length equals 17 residues. J gave up 2 bases and V 0 bases, and 7 bases lay outside the gene matches. Germline loops: CDR1 LGHNA, CDR2 YSLEER. The CDR3 sequence: CASSQDLPSGYTDTQYF. CDR3 bases: TGCGCCAGCAGCCAAGATCTCCCTAGCGGGTACACAGATACGCAGTATTTT.

This clone was detected once. This chain links TRBV30 with TRBJ1-5, with TRBD1 matching 8 bases. The V gene's germline CDR1 is GTSNPN and CDR2 SVGIG (reference sequence). The CDR3 runs to 15 residues. V lost 3 bases and J lost 3; bases outside the gene matches: 7. The CDR3 bases are TGTGCCTGGAGGCCGCAGGGGGCTACCAATCAGCCCCAGCATTTT. It specifies CAWRPQGATNQPQHF.

Comment on this clone: Within the sample, other DNA sequences also encode this same CDR3. This chain links TRBV7-2 with TRBJ2-2; perhaps D is TRBD1 or TRBD2 (5 bases each). CDR3 length: 14 amino acids. Germline loops: CDR1 SGHTA, CDR2 FQGNSA. V dropped 6 bases and J dropped 5 bases, with 13 bases sitting between them. For the CDR3, the DNA is TGTGCCAGCAGTAGTCAGGGCGGGACCGGGGAGCTGTTTTTT. Protein: CASSSQGGTGELFF.

The CDR3 protein is CASSLLASGTTFYNEQFF. The CDR3 DNA sequence: TGCGCCAGCAGCTTGCTGGCTAGCGGGACCACCTTCTACAATGAGCAGTTCTTC. J is TRBJ2-1 and V is TRBV5-1, with 9 positions matching TRBD2. This CDR3 contains 18 residues. V lost 1 base and J lost 3; bases outside the gene matches: 11. Germline V gene lookup returns CDR1 SGHRS and CDR2 YFSETQ.

The rearrangement joins TRBV11-1 to TRBJ1-2, with 9 bases lining up with TRBD1. The CDR3 is made up of 13 amino acids. The germline CDR1 and CDR2 sequences are SGHAT and FQDESV (reference sequence). The CDR3 DNA is TGTGCGGAAGGGACAGGGACCTTCTATGGCTACACCTTC. As protein: CAEGTGTFYGYTF.

The chain is built from TRBV30 and TRBJ1-4; D uncertain. Between the trimmed V and J ends, which lost 1 base and 8 bases, there was a span of 20 bases. Germline values: CDR1 GTSNPN, CDR2 SVGIG (reference sequence). The CDR3 loop spans 16 amino acids. In DNA form, the CDR3 reads TGTGCCTGGAGTGACTACGTGTACGGGATGGACGAAAAACTGTTTTTT. This translates into CAWSDYVYGMDEKLFF. Full variable domain (rest looked up from reference TRBV30 and TRBJ1-4): SQTIHQWPATLVQPVGSPLSLECTVEGTSNPNLYWYRQAAGRGLQLLFYSVGIGQISSEVPQNLSASRPQDRQFILSSKKLLLSDSGFYLCAWSDYVYGMDEKLFFGSGTQLSVL.

The rearrangement joins TRBV5-1 to TRBJ2-1; weak D call: TRBD1 (7 bases). CDR1 is SGHRS, CDR2 YFSETQ, per germline. Deletions cut 4 bases from V and 6 bases from J, with 17 bases between. This CDR3 is 15 amino acids long. The CDR3 loop is CASSVIQGGINEQFF. CDR3 DNA: TGCGCCAGCAGCGTAATTCAGGGGGGTATCAATGAGCAGTTCTTC.

The chain combines TRBV28 with TRBJ1-2; D perhaps matches TRBD1 (6 bases). The CDR3 extends over 13 amino acids. Germline V gene sequence: CDR1 MDHEN, CDR2 SYDVKM. Trimming removed 5 bases from V and 7 bases from J, with 14 bases in between. The CDR3 bases are TGTGCCAGCAGTGCTCAGGGGAGAAGTGGCTACACCTTC. Its protein product is CASSAQGRSGYTF.

This clone appeared once. This sequence joins TRBV5-1 and TRBJ2-5; D might be TRBD2 (5 bases). The CDR3 extends over 16 amino acids. Looked up from germline, CDR1 is SGHRS and CDR2 is YFSETQ. V lost 4 bases and J lost 2, with 18 bases in between. The CDR3, as DNA: TGCGCCAGCAGCGGGCGGGTTACGGGGAATCAAGAGACCCAGTACTTC. This encodes CASSGRVTGNQETQYF.

The rearrangement uses TRBV6-5 and TRBJ2-3; TRBD2 agrees at 8 bases. Losses at the gene ends were 5 bases for V and 14 bases for J; bases not matched to a gene: 9. The CDR3 consists of 12 residues. Germline values: CDR1 MNHEY, CDR2 SVGAGI. The CDR3 loop is CASSTGLATWYF. The CDR3 coding sequence is TGTGCCAGCAGTACCGGACTAGCCACGTGGTATTTT.

This chain uses TRBV10-3 with TRBJ2-7; TRBD1 aligns across 8 bases. The J segment lost 5 bases and the V segment lost 0 bases, leaving 6 bases of the junction unmatched. This CDR3 spans 15 amino acids. The germline V gene encodes CDR1 ENHRY and CDR2 SYGVKD. The CDR3 sequence: CAISESVPGGHEQYF. The CDR3, as DNA: TGTGCCATCAGTGAGTCGGTCCCAGGGGGCCACGAGCAGTACTTC.

The V and J genes are TRBV5-4 and TRBJ1-2; the match to TRBD1 covers 7 bases. The ends lost 3 bases at V and 5 bases at J; junction bases unmatched: 7. The CDR3 totals 14 residues. The germline V gene has CDR1 SGHNT and CDR2 YYREEE (reference sequence). The CDR3 sequence: CASSSRQGGYGYTF. DNA of the CDR3: TGTGCCAGCAGCTCCCGACAGGGTGGATATGGCTACACCTTC.

CDR3 DNA sequence: TGTGCCAGCAGCTCCGGGAGACGGGAGACCCAGTACTTC. This encodes CASSSGRRETQYF. The gene calls are TRBV11-2 and TRBJ2-5; D is possibly TRBD2 (6 bases). CDR3 length: 13 amino acids. The germline V gene has CDR1 SGHAT and CDR2 FQNNGV. The V end was cut by 4 bases, the J end by 5 bases, with 11 bases between. Using reference TRBV11-2 and TRBJ2-5 for the parts outside the CDR3, the full variable domain is EAGVAQSPRYKIIEKRQSVAFWCNPISGHATLYWYQQILGQGPKLLIQFQNNGVVDDSQLPKDRFSAERLKGVDSTLKIQPAKLEDSAVYLCASSSGRRETQYFGPGTRLLVL.

V gene TRBV28 combines with J gene TRBJ2-7; no definite D call. V gave up 5 bases and J gave up 3 bases, with 14 bases separating them. Germline V CDR1 and CDR2: MDHEN, SYDVKM. The CDR3 length is 14 residues. In DNA form, the CDR3 reads TGTGCCAGCAGTCCCCAGACGGACGGCTACGAGCAGTACTTC. This gives the protein CASSPQTDGYEQYF. Using reference TRBV28 and TRBJ2-7 for the parts outside the CDR3, the full variable domain is DVKVTQSSRYLVKRTGEKVFLECVQDMDHENMFWYRQDPGLGLRLIYFSYDVKMKEKGDIPEGYSVSREKKERFSLILESASTNQTSMYLCASSPQTDGYEQYFGPGTRLTVT.

The V gene is TRBV7-6, the J gene TRBJ1-2; D gene uncertain. With 1 base removed from V and 0 bases from J, the gap between germline ends came to 15 bases. The CDR3 is 17 amino acids. The germline CDR1 and CDR2 sequences are SGHVS and FNYEAQ. In DNA, the CDR3 is TGTGCCAGCAGCTTAGGGCCGTTTACAGTCGCTAACTATGGCTACACCTTC. Protein product: CASSLGPFTVANYGYTF.

The chain joins TRBV7-9 to TRBJ1-6; TRBD1 is a possible D gene (5 bases). The CDR3 consists of 15 residues. In germline, CDR1 is SEHNR, CDR2 FQNEAQ (reference sequence). Trimming left V 1 base short and J 7 bases short, with 11 bases between. Here the CDR3 DNA reads TGTGCCAGCAGCTTAGTAGGGGAAGGCAATTCACCCCTCCACTTT. Protein: CASSLVGEGNSPLHF.

The rearrangement links TRBV28 to TRBJ2-1; a weak D match, TRBD2 (6 bases). Looked up from germline, CDR1 is MDHEN and CDR2 is SYDVKM. V was shortened by 8 bases and J by 1 base, with 18 bases between the two germline ends. The CDR3 consists of 16 residues. In DNA form, the CDR3 reads TGTGCCAGCGTCGGGAGTCGAGCGGAGTCCTACAATGAGCAGTTCTTC. It codes for CASVGSRAESYNEQFF.

The genes are TRBV30 and TRBJ1-5; no firm D call. This CDR3 spans 13 amino acids. The germline V gene has CDR1 GTSNPN and CDR2 SVGIG (reference sequence). The V gene lost 2 bases and the J gene lost 2 bases, with 7 bases spanning the gap. The CDR3 loop is CAWSREGNQPQHF. In nucleotides, the CDR3 is TGTGCCTGGAGTAGGGAAGGCAATCAGCCCCAGCATTTT. Full variable domain (rest looked up from reference TRBV30 and TRBJ1-5): SQTIHQWPATLVQPVGSPLSLECTVEGTSNPNLYWYRQAAGRGLQLLFYSVGIGQISSEVPQNLSASRPQDRQFILSSKKLLLSDSGFYLCAWSREGNQPQHFGDGTRLSIL.